What follows are 25 T cell receptor beta chains derived from one specimen sequenced in a study of identical twins. TCRdb passed the 5' RACE reads through MiXCR, listing each CDR3 protein once. The table lists around 480,000 distinct CDR3 sequences, 14% of them singletons. In addition, the sample was reused for a study of yellow fever vaccine responses in identical twins.

Sequencing used CD4+ T cells sorted from blood. The receptors derive from a woman aged 18 to 35 in good health.

The chain employs TRBV28 and TRBJ2-4; D uncertain. The CDR3 is 13 residues long. Germline V lookup: CDR1 MDHEN, CDR2 SYDVKM. Trimming shortened V by 5 bases and J by 4 bases, and 9 bases separated the two germline ends. In DNA form, the CDR3 reads TGTGCCAGCAGTGAGCCAGTAAAAAACATTCAGTACTTC. Translating it yields CASSEPVKNIQYF.

This clonotype was counted once. This rearrangement joins TRBV2 to TRBJ2-2; weak D call: TRBD2 (6 bases). The V end lost 4 bases, the J end lost 5 bases, and 14 bases lay between the germline ends. Germline-derived CDR1 and CDR2 are SNHLY and FYNNEI. The CDR3 has 15 residues. CDR3 sequence reads: CASSVVKGGTGELFF. The CDR3 bases are TGTGCCAGCAGTGTAGTAAAGGGAGGAACCGGGGAGCTGTTTTTT.

This clonotype was detected a few times. The chain uses TRBV18 and TRBJ2-1, with D possibly matching TRBD1 (6 bases). From germline, CDR1 is KGHSH and CDR2 LQKENI. This CDR3 is built from 14 residues. Trimming cost V 3 bases and J 2 bases, with 8 bases left between them. CDR3 sequence: CASSPRTAYNEQFF. CDR3 bases: TGTGCCAGCTCACCCCGGACAGCCTACAATGAGCAGTTCTTC.

As for this clonotype: The junction departs from germline at one end; a sequencing error may be responsible. This sequence joins TRBV29-1 and TRBJ2-5, with 7 bases matching TRBD2. From germline, CDR1 is SQVTM and CDR2 ANQGSEA. The CDR3 length is 16 residues. The CDR3 sequence is CSIEGRRLARQETQYF. The CDR3 region has the DNA TGCAGCATTGAAGGCAGGAGACTAGCAAGACAAGAGACCCAGTACTTC.

The chain links TRBV11-2 to TRBJ2-1; 13 nucleotides line up with TRBD2. Germline trimming cut 5 bases from V and 10 bases from J; bases unmatched to any gene: 5. The CDR3 is made up of 14 amino acids. Germline V lookup: CDR1 SGHAT, CDR2 FQNNGV. The CDR3 DNA follows: TGTGCCAGCAGCCGCGGACTAGCGGGAGTAGAGCAGTTCTTC. Amino acids: CASSRGLAGVEQFF.

This chain joins TRBV5-1 and TRBJ2-1, with 12 bases matching TRBD1. Germline V gives CDR1 SGHRS, CDR2 YFSETQ. The CDR3 totals 16 residues. The V segment lost 2 bases and the J segment 7 bases; nucleotides outside the gene matches: 7. CDR3 DNA sequence: TGCGCCAGCAGCTTCATTCAGGGACAGGGGGCAAATGAGCAGTTCTTC. Translated: CASSFIQGQGANEQFF.

The chain uses TRBV10-3 and TRBJ2-3; weak D call: TRBD1 (6 bases). Germline CDR1 ENHRY, CDR2 SYGVKD. V was shortened by 2 bases and J by 6 bases, with 15 bases between the two germline ends. The CDR3 extends over 15 amino acids. Here the CDR3 reads CAISEDRTGSDTQYF. The CDR3 bases are TGTGCCATCAGTGAGGACAGGACCGGCTCCGATACGCAGTATTTT.

The gene calls are TRBV5-1 and TRBJ2-3; 7 bases match TRBD2. This CDR3 contains 17 residues. Germline V lookup: CDR1 SGHRS, CDR2 YFSETQ. The J segment lost 2 bases and the V segment lost 3 bases, leaving 12 bases of the junction unmatched. CDR3 sequence: CASSSPGGGLSTDTQYF. In DNA form, the CDR3 reads TGCGCCAGCAGCTCTCCCGGCGGGGGACTTTCCACAGATACGCAGTATTTT.

The chain joins TRBV28 to TRBJ1-5; TRBD1 agrees at 12 bases. Trimming took 6 bases from V and 7 from J; bases not matched to a gene: 4. The CDR3 runs 14 residues. The germline CDR1 and CDR2 sequences are MDHEN and SYDVKM. The CDR3 nucleotides are TGTGCCAGCAGGGGGACAGGGGGCGTGCAGCCCCAGCATTTT. Translation gives CASRGTGGVQPQHF.

This rearrangement joins TRBV3-1 to TRBJ2-5, with D maybe TRBD2 (5 bases). Germline CDR1 and CDR2: LGHDT and YNNKEL (reference sequence). The germline V and J ends were trimmed by 7 bases and 0 bases, with 12 bases remaining between them. The CDR3 consists of 14 residues. The CDR3 DNA is TGTGCCAGCACCCCTCGCGGGTACCAAGAGACCCAGTACTTC. It encodes CASTPRGYQETQYF.

V and J are TRBV29-1 and TRBJ2-7, with D perhaps being TRBD1 or TRBD2 (6 bases each). Trimming took off 1 base at V and 4 bases at J, with 11 bases between the two ends. The germline V gene has CDR1 SQVTM and CDR2 ANQGSEA. The CDR3 loop spans 13 amino acids. CDR3 residues: CSVEVGGSYEQYF. CDR3 in DNA: TGCAGCGTTGAAGTCGGGGGCTCGTACGAGCAGTACTTC.

The genes are TRBV6-1 and TRBJ1-5, with TRBD1 as a possible D gene (6 bases). Per germline, CDR1 MNHNS and CDR2 SASEGT. The germline V and J ends were trimmed by 8 bases and 7 bases, with 15 bases remaining between them. The CDR3 is made up of 13 amino acids. The DNA for the CDR3 is TGTGCCAGCTCCATTGAGGGGGGACAGCCCCAGCATTTT. Encoded protein: CASSIEGGQPQHF.

A few counts support this clonotype. CDR3 amino acids: CASSQEWGGPKGGYTF. The CDR3 DNA is TGCGCCAGCAGCCAAGAATGGGGAGGGCCGAAAGGAGGCTACACCTTC. The chain carries TRBV4-1 and TRBJ1-2; D uncertain. V lost 0 bases, J lost 8 bases, and 19 bases lay in between. This CDR3 contains 16 residues. Germline CDR1 is MGHRA and CDR2 is YSYEKL.

The genes are TRBV5-1 and TRBJ2-5; 7 bases fit TRBD2. Looked up from germline, CDR1 is SGHRS and CDR2 is YFSETQ. Trimming took 2 bases from V and 5 from J; bases not matched to a gene: 6. The CDR3 extends over 14 amino acids. The CDR3 nucleotides read TGCGCCAGCAGCTTAGGACTAGAAGGGGAGACCCAGTACTTC. This encodes CASSLGLEGETQYF.

This clonotype was counted ten times or more. The V call is TRBV12-3 or TRBV12-4, the J call TRBJ2-3; D is unclear. V lost 6 bases to trimming and J lost 5 bases, with 6 bases between them. The CDR3 runs 11 residues. This CDR3 reads CASSPQDTQYF. CDR3 DNA sequence: TGTGCCAGCAGCCCTCAAGATACGCAGTATTTT.

The gene calls are TRBV6-5 and TRBJ1-1, with D unresolved. This CDR3 contains 14 residues. The V gene lost 2 bases and the J gene lost 0 bases, with 7 bases spanning the gap. CDR1 is MNHEY and CDR2 is SVGAGI in the germline V gene. The CDR3 region has the DNA TGTGCCAGCAGTTACCCAGGCATGAACACTGAAGCTTTCTTT. Its protein is CASSYPGMNTEAFF.

The J gene is TRBJ2-2, the V gene TRBV7-2; the D call may be TRBD1 or TRBD2 (5 bases each). Germline CDR1 SGHTA, CDR2 FQGNSA. Trimming shortened V by 7 bases and J by 6 bases, and 18 bases separated the two germline ends. The CDR3 consists of 15 residues. CDR3 sequence reads: CASKAGAGRAGELFF. DNA for the CDR3: TGTGCCAGCAAGGCCGGGGCAGGCAGGGCCGGGGAGCTGTTTTTT.

This clonotype was seen only a few times. The chain recombines TRBV20-1 with TRBJ2-1; 11 bases fit TRBD2. Germline V gives CDR1 DFQATT, CDR2 SNEGSKA (reference sequence). With 5 bases clipped from V and 9 bases from J, the junction kept 15 bases outside the gene matches. This CDR3 contains 16 residues. The CDR3 reads CSAVPGGSGGVFEQFF. CDR3 DNA sequence: TGCAGTGCTGTACCCGGGGGTAGCGGGGGGGTTTTTGAGCAGTTCTTC.

This clonotype was seen many times. This chain uses TRBV7-2 with TRBJ2-2; 9 bases are shared with TRBD1. Germline assignment: CDR1 SGHTA and CDR2 FQGNSA. After removal of 5 bases from V and 7 bases from J, the junction contained 11 bases not matched to a gene. The CDR3 covers 16 residues. The CDR3 is CASSPRQGVGNGELFF. For the CDR3, the DNA is TGTGCCAGCAGCCCCCGACAGGGGGTGGGGAACGGGGAGCTGTTTTTT.

V gene TRBV20-1 combines with J gene TRBJ2-3; 9 bases match TRBD2. This CDR3 is 13 amino acids long. Trimming at V came to 3 bases and at J to 3 bases, leaving 1 base not matched to a gene. CDR1 is DFQATT, CDR2 SNEGSKA, per germline (reference sequence). The CDR3 DNA reads as TGCAGTGCTAGCGCGGGAGGGACAGATACGCAGTATTTT. Translation gives CSASAGGTDTQYF.

V and J are TRBV3-1 and TRBJ2-7; D remains ambiguous. This CDR3 comprises 14 residues. Between the trimmed V and J ends, which lost 1 base and 3 bases, there was a span of 10 bases. Germline CDR1 reads LGHDT; CDR2 reads YNNKEL (reference sequence). In nucleotides, the CDR3 is TGTGCCAGCAGCCAAGGAGTACGGAACTACGAGCAGTACTTC. This encodes CASSQGVRNYEQYF.

The rearrangement links TRBV12-3 or TRBV12-4 to TRBJ2-3; D may be TRBD2 (6 bases). V lost 7 bases and J lost 1, with 12 bases in between. This CDR3 region has 14 residues. CDR3 coding DNA: TGTGCCAGCATCATGGAGCGGGGCACAGATACGCAGTATTTT. Translating gives CASIMERGTDTQYF.

This clonotype came up a few times. The chain carries TRBV5-1 and TRBJ2-5, with D possibly being TRBD2 (5 bases). The CDR3 sequence is 14 residues long. V lost 4 bases to trimming and J lost 1 base, with 11 bases between them. Germline CDR1 reads SGHRS; CDR2 reads YFSETQ. In DNA form, the CDR3 reads TGCGCCAGCAGCCTCCTGGGGAGCCAAGAGACCCAGTACTTC. Its protein is CASSLLGSQETQYF. Using reference TRBV5-1 and TRBJ2-5 for the parts outside the CDR3, the full variable domain is KAGVTQTPRYLIKTRGQQVTLSCSPISGHRSVSWYQQTPGQGLQFLFEYFSETQRNKGNFPGRFSGRQFSNSRSEMNVSTLELGDSALYLCASSLLGSQETQYFGPGTRLLVL.

This clonotype was counted at least ten times. The CDR3 loop reads CSVEPGWRDEQFF. As DNA, the CDR3 is TGCAGCGTTGAACCAGGGTGGCGGGATGAGCAGTTCTTC. The chain links TRBV29-1 to TRBJ2-1, with D possibly called TRBD1 or TRBD2 (5 bases each). Germline-derived CDR1 and CDR2 are SQVTM and ANQGSEA. V was pared by 2 bases and J by 8 bases, with 13 bases between. This CDR3 has 13 residues.

About this clonotype itself: Just one base apart from a much larger clone, this may be a read error. This chain links TRBV7-2 with TRBJ2-1; no clear D gene. Germline V lookup: CDR1 SGHTA, CDR2 FQGNSA. This CDR3 comprises 13 residues. CDR3 nucleotide sequence: TGTGTCAGCAGCTTCGGACGGCAGTATGAGCAGTTCTTC. It encodes CVSSFGRQYEQFF.